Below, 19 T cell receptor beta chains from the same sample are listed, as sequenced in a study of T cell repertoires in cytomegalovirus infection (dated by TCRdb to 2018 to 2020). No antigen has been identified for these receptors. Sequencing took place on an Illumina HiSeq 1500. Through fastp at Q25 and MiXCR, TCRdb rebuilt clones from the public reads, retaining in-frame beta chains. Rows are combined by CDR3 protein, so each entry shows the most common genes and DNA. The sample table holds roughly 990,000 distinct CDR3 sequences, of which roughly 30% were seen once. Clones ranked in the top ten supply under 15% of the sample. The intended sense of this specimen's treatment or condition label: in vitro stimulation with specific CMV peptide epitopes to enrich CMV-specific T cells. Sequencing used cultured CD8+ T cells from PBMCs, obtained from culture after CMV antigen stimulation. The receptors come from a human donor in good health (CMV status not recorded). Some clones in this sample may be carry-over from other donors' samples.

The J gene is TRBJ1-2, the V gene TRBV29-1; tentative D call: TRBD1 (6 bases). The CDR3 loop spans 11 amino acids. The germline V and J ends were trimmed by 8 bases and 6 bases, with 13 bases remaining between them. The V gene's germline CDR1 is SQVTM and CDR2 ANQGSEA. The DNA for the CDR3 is TGCAGCTTTCAGGGGAGGAATGGCTACACCTTC. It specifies CSFQGRNGYTF.

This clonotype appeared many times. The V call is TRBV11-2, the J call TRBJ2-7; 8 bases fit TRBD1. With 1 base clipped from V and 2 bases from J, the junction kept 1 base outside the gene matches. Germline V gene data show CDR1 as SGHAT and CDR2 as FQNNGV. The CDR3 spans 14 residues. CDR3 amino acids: CASSLGTGTYEQYV. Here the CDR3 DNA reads TGTGCCAGCAGCTTAGGGACAGGGACCTACGAGCAGTACGTC.

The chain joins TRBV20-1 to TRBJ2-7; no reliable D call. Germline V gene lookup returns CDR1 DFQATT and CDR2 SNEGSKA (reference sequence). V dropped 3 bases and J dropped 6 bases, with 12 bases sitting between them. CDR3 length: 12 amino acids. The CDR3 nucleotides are TGCAGTGCTAGTAAGTCCAAGCGCGAGCAGTACGTC. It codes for CSASKSKREQYV.

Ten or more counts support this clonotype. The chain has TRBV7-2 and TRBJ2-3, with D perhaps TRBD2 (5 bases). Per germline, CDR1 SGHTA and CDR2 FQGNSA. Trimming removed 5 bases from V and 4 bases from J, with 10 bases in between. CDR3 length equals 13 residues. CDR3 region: CASSLEAADTQYF. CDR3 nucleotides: TGTGCCAGCAGCCTAGAAGCGGCAGATACGCAGTATTTT.

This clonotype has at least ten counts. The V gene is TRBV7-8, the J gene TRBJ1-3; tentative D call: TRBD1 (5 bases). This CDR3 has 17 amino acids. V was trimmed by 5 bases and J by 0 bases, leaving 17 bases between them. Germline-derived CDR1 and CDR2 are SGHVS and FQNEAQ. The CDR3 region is CASSPGQTGRSGNTIYF. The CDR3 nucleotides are TGTGCCAGCAGCCCCGGGCAAACAGGTCGCTCTGGAAACACCATATATTTT. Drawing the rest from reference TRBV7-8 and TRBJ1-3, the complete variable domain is GAGVSQSPRYKVAKRGQDVALRCDPISGHVSLFWYQQALGQGPEFLTYFQNEAQLDKSGLPSDRFFAERPEGSVSTLKIQRTQQEDSAVYLCASSPGQTGRSGNTIYFGEGSWLTVV.

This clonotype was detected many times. The DNA of the CDR3 is TGTGCCAGCAGCCTAGGAGGGACAGACTCGTACGAGCAGTACGTC. Residues: CASSLGGTDSYEQYV. The J gene is TRBJ2-7, the V gene TRBV7-6; TRBD1 might be the D (7 bases). V was pared by 5 bases and J by 4 bases, with 18 bases between. Germline loops: CDR1 SGHVS, CDR2 FNYEAQ. The CDR3 consists of 15 residues.

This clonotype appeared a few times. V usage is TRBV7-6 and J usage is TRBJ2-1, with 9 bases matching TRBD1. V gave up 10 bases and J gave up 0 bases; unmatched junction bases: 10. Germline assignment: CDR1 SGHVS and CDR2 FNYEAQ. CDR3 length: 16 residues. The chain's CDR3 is CATRGQGPSSYNEQFF. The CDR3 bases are TGTGCCACCCGCGGACAGGGGCCGAGCTCCTACAATGAGCAGTTCTTC.

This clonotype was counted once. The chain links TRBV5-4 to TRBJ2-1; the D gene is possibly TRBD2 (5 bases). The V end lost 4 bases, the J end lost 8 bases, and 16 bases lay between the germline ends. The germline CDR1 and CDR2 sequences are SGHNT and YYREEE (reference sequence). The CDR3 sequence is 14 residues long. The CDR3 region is CASSRGSAPHEQFF. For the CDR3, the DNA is TGTGCCAGCAGCCGGGGTTCCGCTCCCCATGAGCAGTTCTTC.

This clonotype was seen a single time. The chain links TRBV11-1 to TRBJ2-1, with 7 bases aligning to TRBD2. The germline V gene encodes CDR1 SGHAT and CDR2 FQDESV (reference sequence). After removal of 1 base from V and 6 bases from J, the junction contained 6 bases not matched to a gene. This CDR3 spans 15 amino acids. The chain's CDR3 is CASSLERGFGNEQFF. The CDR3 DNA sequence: TGTGCCAGCAGCTTAGAGCGGGGATTCGGCAATGAGCAGTTCTTC.

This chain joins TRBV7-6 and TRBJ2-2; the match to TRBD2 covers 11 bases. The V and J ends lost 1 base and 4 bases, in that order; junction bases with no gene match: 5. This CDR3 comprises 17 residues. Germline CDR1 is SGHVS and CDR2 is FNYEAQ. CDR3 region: CASSLESTSGGTGELFF. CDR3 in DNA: TGTGCCAGCAGCTTAGAGTCAACTAGCGGGGGCACCGGGGAGCTGTTTTTT.

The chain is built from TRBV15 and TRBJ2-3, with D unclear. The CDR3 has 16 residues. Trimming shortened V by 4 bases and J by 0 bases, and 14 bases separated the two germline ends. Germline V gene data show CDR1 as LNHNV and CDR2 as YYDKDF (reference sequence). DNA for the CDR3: TGTGCCACCAGCACACCCACAGAGACTAGCACAGATACGCAGTATTTT. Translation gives CATSTPTETSTDTQYF.

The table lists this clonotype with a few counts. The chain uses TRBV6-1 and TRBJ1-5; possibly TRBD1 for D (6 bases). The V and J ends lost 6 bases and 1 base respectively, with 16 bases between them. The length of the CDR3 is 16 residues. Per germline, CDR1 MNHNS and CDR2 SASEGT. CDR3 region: CASSRQGGGSNQPQHF. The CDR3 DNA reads TGTGCCAGCAGCCGTCAGGGTGGGGGCAGCAATCAGCCCCAGCATTTT.

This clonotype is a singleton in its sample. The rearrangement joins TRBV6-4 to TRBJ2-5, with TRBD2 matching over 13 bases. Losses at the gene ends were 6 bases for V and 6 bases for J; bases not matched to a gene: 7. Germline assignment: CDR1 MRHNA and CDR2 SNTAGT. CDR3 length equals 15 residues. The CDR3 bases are TGTGCCAGCAGCCCACTAGCGGGGGGGCCAAAGACCCAGTACTTC. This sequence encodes CASSPLAGGPKTQYF.

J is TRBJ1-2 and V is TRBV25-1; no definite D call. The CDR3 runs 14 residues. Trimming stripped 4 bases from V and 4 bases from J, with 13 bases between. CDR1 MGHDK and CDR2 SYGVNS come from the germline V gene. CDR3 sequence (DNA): TGTGCCAGCAGTGGTCGCAGCGTACTCTATGGCTACACCTTC. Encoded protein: CASSGRSVLYGYTF.

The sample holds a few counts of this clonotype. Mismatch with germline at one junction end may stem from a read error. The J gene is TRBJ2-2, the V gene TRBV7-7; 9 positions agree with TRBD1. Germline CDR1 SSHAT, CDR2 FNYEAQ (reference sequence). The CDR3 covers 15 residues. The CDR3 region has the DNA TGTGCTAGCAGCACAGGGGGCGCCTTCACCGGGGAGCTGTTTTTT. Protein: CASSTGGAFTGELFF.

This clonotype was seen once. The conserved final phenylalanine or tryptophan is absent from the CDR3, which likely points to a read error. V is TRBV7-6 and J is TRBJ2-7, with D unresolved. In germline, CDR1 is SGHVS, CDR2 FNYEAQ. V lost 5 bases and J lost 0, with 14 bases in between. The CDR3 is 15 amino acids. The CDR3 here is CASSPDLTSSYEQYL. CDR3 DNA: TGTGCCAGCAGCCCCGACCTAACGAGCTCCTACGAGCAGTACCTC.

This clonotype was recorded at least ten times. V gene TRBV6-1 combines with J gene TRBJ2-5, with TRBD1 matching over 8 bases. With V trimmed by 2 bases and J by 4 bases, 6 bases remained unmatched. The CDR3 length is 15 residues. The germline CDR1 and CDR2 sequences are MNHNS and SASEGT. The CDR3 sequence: CASSETHGQGETQYF. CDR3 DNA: TGTGCCAGCAGTGAAACCCACGGACAGGGAGAGACCCAGTACTTC.

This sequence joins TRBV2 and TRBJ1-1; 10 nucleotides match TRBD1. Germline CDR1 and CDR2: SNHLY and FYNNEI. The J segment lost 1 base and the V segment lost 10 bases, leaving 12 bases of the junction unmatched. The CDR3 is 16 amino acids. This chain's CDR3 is CATYGTGALSNTEAFF. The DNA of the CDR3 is TGTGCCACCTATGGGACAGGGGCCCTTTCGAACACTGAAGCTTTCTTT.

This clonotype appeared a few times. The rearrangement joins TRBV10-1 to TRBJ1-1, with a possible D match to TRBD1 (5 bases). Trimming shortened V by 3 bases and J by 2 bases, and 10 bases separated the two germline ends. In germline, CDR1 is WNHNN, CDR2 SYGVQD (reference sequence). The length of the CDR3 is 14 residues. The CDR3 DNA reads TGCGCCAGCAGTGATCCCGGGACTAACACTGAAGCTTTCTTT. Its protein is CASSDPGTNTEAFF.